This T cell receptor beta chain originates from a study of cytotoxic CD8 clonotypes in ibrutinib-treated CLL. Study-level background: Samples showed on average about 260,000 productive templates and 94,082 productive rearrangements. Points from the study as a whole: Public clonotypes occurred uncommonly; on treatment, they contracted or remained stable.

This table comes from immunoSEQ multiplex PCR, and its TCRdb copy is limited to in-frame clones, with some not included. The profile shows about 50,000 clones, 57% of them singletons. With regard to this clone: Its antigen is as yet unknown.

The germline V gene has CDR1 MNHNY and CDR2 SVGAGI (reference sequence). This CDR3 is built from 15 residues. The ends lost 4 bases at V and 7 bases at J; junction bases unmatched: 5. V is TRBV6-6 and J is TRBJ2-5, with 14 bases that match TRBD2. Sample: PBMCs, taken after 24 months of ibrutinib treatment. The sequence derives from a human donor with chronic lymphocytic leukemia. The CDR3 region has the DNA TGTGCCAGCAGTTCCCCCGGACTAGCGGGGGGGACCCAGTACTTC. Its translation is CASSSPGLAGGTQYF.